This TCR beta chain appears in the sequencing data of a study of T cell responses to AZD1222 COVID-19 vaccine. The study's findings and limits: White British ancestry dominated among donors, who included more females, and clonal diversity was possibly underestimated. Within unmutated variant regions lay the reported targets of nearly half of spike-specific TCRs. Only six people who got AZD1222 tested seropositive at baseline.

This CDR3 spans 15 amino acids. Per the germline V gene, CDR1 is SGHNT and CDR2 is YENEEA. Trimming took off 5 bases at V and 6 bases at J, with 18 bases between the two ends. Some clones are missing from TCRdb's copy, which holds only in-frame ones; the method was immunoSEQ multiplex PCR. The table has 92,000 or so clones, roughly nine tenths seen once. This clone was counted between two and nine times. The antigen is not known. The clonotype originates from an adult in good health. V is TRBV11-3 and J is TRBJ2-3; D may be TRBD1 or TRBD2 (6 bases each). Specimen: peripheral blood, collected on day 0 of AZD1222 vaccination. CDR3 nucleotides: TGTGCCAGCAGCCACGGACGGGGGCAGATGGATACGCAGTATTTT. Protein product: CASSHGRGQMDTQYF.